The 19 T cell receptor beta chains reported below all come from one sample, sequenced in a study of post-analysis software for immune sequencing data. Their antigens remain unidentified. Study-level findings and limits: Patients used about 5 TRBV segments, including TRBV5-6, TRBV5-1 and TRBV20-1, more often than controls.

Unique molecular identifiers were carried by the TCR beta cDNA libraries. TCRdb re-called the PCR reads with MiXCR, one entry per CDR3 protein. The sample holds fewer than 600,000 distinct CDR3 sequences; approximately 45% are singletons and the top ten take about 12%. The specimen sequenced was blood. The receptors derive from a girl aged 5-17 years with multiple sclerosis.

This clonotype showed up just a few times. This rearrangement joins TRBV6-5 to TRBJ2-3, with a weak D call TRBD2 (5 bases). The CDR3 is made up of 18 amino acids. CDR1 and CDR2 (germline): MNHEY, SVGAGI. V lost 4 bases and J lost 0, with 20 bases in between. Written as DNA, the CDR3 is TGTGCCAGCAGTTCTCCCCCCGGGAACACAGATAGCACAGATACGCAGTATTTT. Translating gives CASSSPPGNTDSTDTQYF.

The rearrangement links TRBV3-1 to TRBJ1-2; the D is unclear. Germline V CDR1 and CDR2: LGHDT, YNNKEL (reference sequence). The CDR3 runs 16 residues. Trimming cost V 0 bases and J 3 bases, with 14 bases left between them. The CDR3 loop is CASSQDLKGYDYGYTF. CDR3 in DNA: TGTGCCAGCAGCCAAGATCTTAAGGGCTATGACTATGGCTACACCTTC.

The chain has TRBV20-1 and TRBJ1-2; 9 bases are shared with TRBD1. V lost 0 bases, J lost 4 bases, and 12 bases stayed unmatched. The germline gives CDR1 DFQATT, CDR2 SNEGSKA (reference sequence). This CDR3 spans 17 amino acids. CDR3 bases: TGCAGTGCTAGAGATGAGGACAGGGGTTTACTCGGCTATGGCTACACCTTC. Its translation: CSARDEDRGLLGYGYTF.

The CDR3 loop reads CASSIVLAGAGELFF. CDR3 coding DNA: TGTGCCAGCAGCATCGTGCTAGCGGGAGCCGGGGAGCTGTTTTTT. The chain recombines TRBV21-1 with TRBJ2-2; TRBD2, the D gene given by the table, was not confirmed from the DNA. TRBV21-1 is shown as a pseudogene. The CDR3 sequence is 15 residues long.

V and J are TRBV20-1 and TRBJ2-5, with TRBD2 matching 11 bases. The end of the DNA fits TRBJ2-7 better, so the J call may be wrong. The CDR3 is made up of 13 amino acids. Germline V lookup: CDR1 DFQATT, CDR2 SNEGSKA (reference sequence). The CDR3: CSATGTSGREQYF. The CDR3 DNA reads TGCAGTGCTACTGGGACTAGCGGACGCGAGCAGTACTTC.

This chain uses TRBV12-3 or TRBV12-4 with TRBJ2-5; 9 nucleotides agree with TRBD2. The CDR3 extends over 15 amino acids. The junction had 6 bases not matched to a gene; V was cut back by 2 bases and J by 5 bases. In DNA, the CDR3 is TGTGCCAGCAGTTTAAACGCGGGAGGGGGGGAGACCCAGTACTTC. Amino acids: CASSLNAGGGETQYF.

This clonotype was seen only once. V usage is TRBV6-6 and J usage is TRBJ2-7; D call uncertain. The J call is uncertain, as TRBJ2-5 better fits the DNA end. CDR1 and CDR2 (germline): MNHNY, SVGAGI (reference sequence). The CDR3 sequence is 13 residues long. The CDR3 bases are TGTGCCAGCAGCCAATCTATCGGGGAGACCCAGTACTTC. This codes for CASSQSIGETQYF.

This clonotype was picked up a small number of times. The gene calls are TRBV20-1 and TRBJ2-7, with 7 bases lining up with TRBD2. Looked up from germline, CDR1 is DFQATT and CDR2 is SNEGSKA (reference sequence). The CDR3 is 15 residues long. Germline trimming cut 0 bases from V and 0 bases from J; bases unmatched to any gene: 5. DNA for the CDR3: TGCAGTGCTAGAGAGGGGGGAGGGCCCTCCTACGAGCAGTACTTC. It is translated as CSAREGGGPSYEQYF.

The V and J genes are TRBV27 and TRBJ2-7, with no clear D. The CDR3 spans 13 residues. Trimming took off 3 bases at V and 2 bases at J, with 8 bases between the two ends. CDR1 is MNHEY and CDR2 is SMNVEV in the germline V gene (reference sequence). In DNA, the CDR3 is TGTGCCAGCAGTTTTTCCCCTACCTACGAGCAGTACTTC. Translation: CASSFSPTYEQYF.

CDR3 bases: TGCGGCCTTAAGGGACTAGCGGAAGTCTACCCCTACAATGAGCAGTTCTTC. Protein product: CGLKGLAEVYPYNEQFF. V usage is TRBV20-1 and J usage is TRBJ2-1; 11 bases map to TRBD2. This CDR3 has 17 amino acids. CDR1 and CDR2 (germline): DFQATT, SNEGSKA (reference sequence).

This rearrangement joins TRBV28 to TRBJ2-7, with D perhaps TRBD1 or TRBD2 (5 bases each). Trimming shortened V by 10 bases and J by 2 bases, and 15 bases separated the two germline ends. Germline V CDR1 and CDR2: MDHEN, SYDVKM. The CDR3 contains 13 residues. The CDR3 DNA sequence: TGTGCCACCTCACCGGGACCCACCTACGAGCAGTACTTC. Translated, it gives CATSPGPTYEQYF. The full variable domain, with the rest looked up from reference TRBV28 and TRBJ2-7, is DVKVTQSSRYLVKRTGEKVFLECVQDMDHENMFWYRQDPGLGLRLIYFSYDVKMKEKGDIPEGYSVSREKKERFSLILESASTNQTSMYLCATSPGPTYEQYFGPGTRLTVT.

This clonotype was counted only a few times. The chain couples TRBV12-3 or TRBV12-4 to TRBJ2-3; D gene unclear. Trimming stripped 10 bases from V and 3 bases from J, with 29 bases between. The CDR3 is made up of 18 amino acids. The CDR3 protein is CATTRAKTVRARTDTQYF. In nucleotides, the CDR3 is TGTGCCACAACAAGGGCCAAAACTGTACGAGCGAGGACAGATACGCAGTATTTT.

The CDR3 DNA sequence: TGTGCCAGCAGCTTAGAATTATTTGACAGAGAGTACCAAGAGACCCAGTACTTC. Translated: CASSLELFDREYQETQYF. The chain links TRBV11-2 to TRBJ2-5; possibly TRBD1 for D (5 bases). From germline, CDR1 is SGHAT and CDR2 FQNNGV. The ends were cut back, 0 bases at V and 0 bases at J, with 17 bases in the middle. This CDR3 comprises 18 residues.

The rearrangement uses TRBV12-3 or TRBV12-4 and TRBJ2-5, with a weak D call TRBD1 (5 bases). There are 18 residues in the CDR3. Trimming stripped 3 bases from V and 11 bases from J, with 31 bases between. CDR3 region: CASSFLGDWTQIYNEQYF. CDR3 coding DNA: TGTGCCAGCAGTTTTCTAGGGGATTGGACCCAAATCTACAATGAGCAGTACTTC.

The chain carries TRBV9 and TRBJ1-5; TRBD1 is a possible D gene (6 bases). Germline CDR1 and CDR2: SGDLS and YYNGEE. This CDR3 region has 18 residues. The V end lost 3 bases, the J end lost 1 base, and 20 bases lay between the germline ends. Written as DNA, the CDR3 is TGTGCCAGCAGCGGGACAGCGGGTAAGGGTCGGAGCAATCAGCCCCAGCATTTT. This sequence encodes CASSGTAGKGRSNQPQHF.

The chain couples TRBV18 to TRBJ2-5; D gene ambiguous. The end of the DNA fits TRBJ2-7 better, so the J call may be wrong. Per the germline V gene, CDR1 is KGHSH and CDR2 is LQKENI. This CDR3 has 14 amino acids. CDR3 coding DNA: TGTGCCAGCTCACCAGACCAGAACTCCTACGAGCAGTACTTC. It is translated as CASSPDQNSYEQYF.

This clonotype was counted only a few times. The chain recombines TRBV20-1 with TRBJ1-4; D is undetermined. The V end was cut by 5 bases, the J end by 5 bases, with 12 bases between. Per germline, CDR1 DFQATT and CDR2 SNEGSKA (reference sequence). This CDR3 is 13 amino acids long. The CDR3 loop is CSAPGAGNEKLFF. The CDR3 DNA sequence: TGCAGTGCTCCCGGAGCGGGCAATGAAAAACTGTTTTTT.

This clonotype has just one count. This sequence joins TRBV20-1 and TRBJ1-5; possibly TRBD1 for D (5 bases). From germline, CDR1 is DFQATT and CDR2 SNEGSKA (reference sequence). The CDR3 loop spans 14 amino acids. With 7 bases removed from V and 1 base from J, the gap between germline ends came to 14 bases. The CDR3 region is CSVPTGPSNQPQHF. In DNA form, the CDR3 reads TGCAGTGTCCCGACGGGGCCCAGCAATCAGCCCCAGCATTTT.

In regard to this clonotype: The germline gene is not matched at one end of the junction; a read error may be the cause. The V gene is TRBV7-8, the J gene TRBJ2-1; D is possibly TRBD2 (7 bases). Germline V lookup: CDR1 SGHVS, CDR2 FQNEAQ. The CDR3 totals 15 residues. CDR3 nucleotide sequence: TGTGCCAGCAGCTTTAGGGGGGGAACTGGCAATGGGCAGTTCTTC. Its protein is CASSFRGGTGNGQFF.